This T cell receptor beta chain was documented in a study of blood T cell repertoires in COVID-19. Overall study context: Donors in the United States, Italy and Spain gave samples during acute or convalescent COVID-19. T cells, B-cell-depleted T cells, or PBMCs supplied cDNA or gDNA.

The CDR3 is 14 residues long. From germline, CDR1 is LGHDT and CDR2 YNNKEL (reference sequence). V was clipped by 4 bases and J by 0 bases, with 8 bases between them. Original methodology: How many nucleated cells were present was estimated from reference gene primer amplification. The method was immunoSEQ multiplex PCR; TCRdb's version includes in-frame clones alone and lacks a portion of them. V, J and clone size are those of that table, while D and trimming were read from the DNA. Among approximately 50,000 clones listed, 65% to 90% were seen once. This chain joins TRBV3-1 (or the pseudogene TRBV3-2) and TRBJ2-3; the D is unclear. This receptor was taken from a human donor in a cohort sampled during active COVID-19. Sequenced input: peripheral blood. The CDR3 DNA follows: TGTGCCAGCAGCCTTCTAACTAGCACAGATACGCAGTATTTT. It codes for CASSLLTSTDTQYF.